A selection of T cell receptor beta chains follows, all from one sample in a study of regulatory T cells in long-lasting Graves disease. TCRdb processed the multiplex PCR reads anew with MiXCR; each CDR3 protein has one entry. The repertoire holds more than 650,000 distinct CDR3 sequences, with 30% as singletons. The input for sequencing was peripheral blood mononuclear cells (PBMCs), taken when the disease was refractory, from a patient treated with antithyroid drugs. These receptors were obtained from a female donor with Graves disease. Both conserved end residues are part of each CDR3. Fields, in order: D gene, V gene, CDR3 protein. D genes are given only for firm matches.

d_gene: TRBD2; v_gene: TRBV10-3; CDR3aa: CAISESIGLAGGRETQYF
d_gene: -; v_gene: TRBV19; CDR3aa: CASRVYRDSPLHF
d_gene: TRBD1; v_gene: TRBV11-2; CDR3aa: CASSFGQGVTNEKLFF
d_gene: -; v_gene: TRBV13; CDR3aa: CASSFYTNKETQYF
d_gene: TRBD1; v_gene: TRBV6-1; CDR3aa: CASSMNRGVSTEAFF
d_gene: TRBD2; v_gene: TRBV27; CDR3aa: CASSLASGRATGELFF
d_gene: -; v_gene: TRBV30; CDR3aa: CAWSGGRPGAEAFF
d_gene: -; v_gene: TRBV27; CDR3aa: CASSRLTPANTGELFF
d_gene: -; v_gene: TRBV6-1; CDR3aa: CASSPQRERNTIYF
d_gene: TRBD1; v_gene: TRBV7-9; CDR3aa: CASRQTGATEAFF
d_gene: -; v_gene: TRBV20-1; CDR3aa: CSARDSPRGMNTEAFF
d_gene: -; v_gene: TRBV6-1; CDR3aa: CASSPAVPFNGYTF
d_gene: -; v_gene: TRBV20-1; CDR3aa: CSARGGRQNWGMNTEAFF
d_gene: -; v_gene: TRBV28; CDR3aa: CASSLVRVSGNTIYF
d_gene: TRBD2; v_gene: TRBV6-5; CDR3aa: CASSYRGVPETQYF
d_gene: TRBD1; v_gene: TRBV5-1; CDR3aa: CASRARQGTSGANVLTF
d_gene: TRBD2; v_gene: TRBV9; CDR3aa: CASSAGLAGSETQYF
d_gene: -; v_gene: TRBV19; CDR3aa: CASSPGPISGNTIYF
d_gene: TRBD1; v_gene: TRBV19; CDR3aa: CASSIRRQGGSYQETQYF
d_gene: -; v_gene: TRBV6-1; CDR3aa: CASSREVNTEAFF
d_gene: -; v_gene: TRBV5-1; CDR3aa: CASSPLGQTEKLFF
d_gene: -; v_gene: TRBV12-3/TRBV12-4; CDR3aa: CASSLDPGGIGNQPQHF
d_gene: TRBD2; v_gene: TRBV27; CDR3aa: CARGEASGKGEQYF
d_gene: -; v_gene: TRBV12-3/TRBV12-4; CDR3aa: CASSFLVEQYF
d_gene: -; v_gene: TRBV27; CDR3aa: CASSLWGSVGTEAFF
d_gene: TRBD1; v_gene: TRBV12-3/TRBV12-4; CDR3aa: CASSLGQGALDNQPQHF
d_gene: -; v_gene: TRBV24-1; CDR3aa: CATSDATVRDTQYF
d_gene: -; v_gene: TRBV6-4; CDR3aa: CASSESGTHGYTF
d_gene: -; v_gene: TRBV29-1; CDR3aa: CSVGGGAGGYTF
d_gene: TRBD1; v_gene: TRBV7-2; CDR3aa: CASSTRTGHGYTF
d_gene: TRBD1; v_gene: TRBV20-1; CDR3aa: CSARESGTGVGKLFF
d_gene: TRBD1; v_gene: TRBV6-2/TRBV6-3; CDR3aa: CASSYSGPGGTLEQYF
d_gene: TRBD1; v_gene: TRBV19; CDR3aa: CASSTDRDRGARNQPQHF
d_gene: -; v_gene: TRBV6-1; CDR3aa: CASSDMWNTGELFF
d_gene: -; v_gene: TRBV6-5; CDR3aa: CASSYSSPGQHQPQHF
d_gene: -; v_gene: TRBV18; CDR3aa: CASSRGRVRETQYF
d_gene: -; v_gene: TRBV3-1; CDR3aa: CASSQDAGRKTVF
d_gene: -; v_gene: TRBV7-3; CDR3aa: CASSFPGTRQETQYF
d_gene: -; v_gene: TRBV7-2; CDR3aa: CASSLEQGWDYGYTF
d_gene: -; v_gene: TRBV15; CDR3aa: CATSREDSSGNTIYF
d_gene: -; v_gene: TRBV27; CDR3aa: CASSPWDPNEKLFF
d_gene: -; v_gene: TRBV5-1; CDR3aa: CASSLGLGDSNQPQHF
d_gene: -; v_gene: TRBV5-6; CDR3aa: CASGPTGGVYGYTF
d_gene: TRBD1; v_gene: TRBV3-1; CDR3aa: CASSPGTGGRSRYF
d_gene: -; v_gene: TRBV5-1; CDR3aa: CASSPRGFNIQYF
d_gene: -; v_gene: TRBV28; CDR3aa: CASSSVARGEQYF
d_gene: -; v_gene: TRBV27; CDR3aa: CASSLGAGASYEQYF
d_gene: TRBD1; v_gene: TRBV30; CDR3aa: CAWSQGGGAGGYTF
d_gene: -; v_gene: TRBV6-1; CDR3aa: CASRRAGTSYEQYF
d_gene: TRBD1; v_gene: TRBV4-2; CDR3aa: CASSRSGTGGNEQYF
d_gene: -; v_gene: TRBV14; CDR3aa: CASSQDGNRAYGYTF
d_gene: -; v_gene: TRBV11-2; CDR3aa: CASSLGSSGANVLTF